This T cell receptor beta chain was recorded in a study of blood T cells in healthy people across ages. Notes on the study in general: Observed TCR beta diversity per million T cells went down as age went up. This fall followed a roughly linear course with age.

This clonotype was found a few times. The antigen is undetermined. A J-beta primer mix and a sample-barcoded 5' primer were used in a second PCR of roughly 6 to 12 cycles. Every cDNA molecule carried a tag from a template-switch adaptor bearing 12 random nucleotides. TCRdb reprocessed the 5' RACE reads with MiXCR, giving one entry per CDR3 protein. The data contain 550,000 to 650,000 distinct CDR3 sequences, around 31% of them singletons. The germline CDR1 and CDR2 sequences are WSHSY and SAAADI. The CDR3 length is 14 residues. V dropped 6 bases and J dropped 2 bases, with 13 bases sitting between them. Donors ranged from roughly 6 to 90 years old and were healthy Caucasians in Russia. Isolating PBMCs gave at least 6.5 million of these cells per sample.

The specimen sequenced was blood. The chain combines TRBV10-2 with TRBJ1-1, with D unresolved. The source is an elderly woman in good health. The CDR3 DNA follows: TGCGCCAGCAGGGGGTGGGAGCTTAACACTGAAGCTTTCTTT. Its translation is CASRGWELNTEAFF.